The clone carrying this T cell receptor beta chain was seen more than once but under ten times. The data are from a study of sequential checkpoint blockade in melanoma. Study in general: First-line arms were nivolumab then ipilimumab, or the reverse, randomized 1:1. After both sequences, patients received maintenance nivolumab.

Repertoires were generated with immunoSEQ multiplex PCR, while TCRdb's copy carries only in-frame clones and drops some. The sample lists around 34,000 clones, 82% occurring once. Germline V CDR1 and CDR2: LNHDA, SQIVND (reference sequence). V trimming: 5 bases; J trimming: 7 bases; junction bases outside the gene matches: 13. The CDR3 is 15 amino acids. Treatment: randomized to nivolumab then ipilimumab (arm A) or the reverse (arm B). DNA-damaging chemotherapy had not been given to any patient beforehand. The sample consisted of CD8+ T cells sorted from blood (inferred from file names), taken from a patient given nivolumab and ipilimumab in sequence. This TCR derives from a human donor with melanoma. The chain is built from TRBV19 and TRBJ2-7; 8 bases map to TRBD1. The CDR3, as DNA: TGTGCCAGTAGTGCCCTGGAACAGGGGGTGTGGGAGCAGTACTTC. This gives the protein CASSALEQGVWEQYF.